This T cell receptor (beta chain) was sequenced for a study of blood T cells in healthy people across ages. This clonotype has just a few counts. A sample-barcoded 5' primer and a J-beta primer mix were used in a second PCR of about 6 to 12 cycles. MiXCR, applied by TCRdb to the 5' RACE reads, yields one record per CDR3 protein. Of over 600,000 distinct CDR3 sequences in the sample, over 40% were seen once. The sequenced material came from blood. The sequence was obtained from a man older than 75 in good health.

CDR3 sequence (DNA): TGCAGTGCTAGAGAGGGTGGGTCCGGCGGCTACACCTTC. This sequence encodes CSAREGGSGGYTF. This chain links TRBV20-1 with TRBJ1-2, with unresolved D. The ends were cut back, 0 bases at V and 8 bases at J, with 13 bases in the middle. The CDR3 covers 13 residues. Germline values: CDR1 DFQATT, CDR2 SNEGSKA (reference sequence).